This passage covers 11 T cell receptor beta chains from one sample sequenced in a study of cytomegalovirus exposure and HLA in healthy donors. PCR employed 60 Vbeta and 13 Jbeta primers. The repertoire was sequenced with immunoSEQ multiplex PCR; TCRdb's copy has only in-frame clones and lacks some. This table has around 130,000 clones, 81% appearing once. Input material: PBMCs. These receptors originate from a man in his forties or fifties in good health and CMV-seronegative.

This chain joins TRBV6-5 and TRBJ1-5; D might be TRBD1 (5 bases). V lost 7 bases and J lost 3, with 10 bases in between. CDR3 size: 13 residues. Per germline, CDR1 MNHEY and CDR2 SVGAGI. CDR3 nucleotide sequence: TGTGCCAGCACGGTAGGGGTCAATCAGCCCCAGCATTTT. Encoded protein: CASTVGVNQPQHF.

V gene TRBV25-1 combines with J gene TRBJ2-1, with TRBD1 matching over 9 bases. CDR1 and CDR2 (germline): MGHDK, SYGVNS. The CDR3 covers 15 residues. Trimming took 3 bases from V and 8 from J; bases not matched to a gene: 8. CDR3 in amino acids: CASSEPGTGSHEQFF. In DNA, the CDR3 is TGTGCCAGCAGTGAGCCTGGGACAGGGTCGCATGAGCAGTTCTTC. The full variable domain, rest sourced from reference TRBV25-1 and TRBJ2-1, is EADIYQTPRYLVIGTGKKITLECSQTMGHDKMYWYQQDPGMELHLIHYSYGVNSTEKGDLSSESTVSRIRTEHFPLTLESARPSHTSQYLCASSEPGTGSHEQFFGPGTRLTVL.

This clone was detected only once. This sequence joins TRBV19 and TRBJ2-5; perhaps TRBD1 as D (6 bases). This CDR3 region has 14 residues. Germline loops: CDR1 LNHDA, CDR2 SQIVND (reference sequence). V lost 8 bases and J lost 5, with 18 bases in between. CDR3 protein: CASSSLGGYETQYF. The CDR3 bases are TGTGCCAGTTCCTCTCTAGGGGGTTATGAGACCCAGTACTTC.

The CDR3 DNA reads as TGTGCCAGCAGCGACAGGACAGGGGGCTCCTACGAGCAGTACTTC. Residues: CASSDRTGGSYEQYF. V and J are TRBV2 and TRBJ2-7; 10 bases fit TRBD1. This CDR3 region has 15 residues. The V gene end was trimmed by 6 bases and the J gene end by 0 bases; junction bases not matched to a gene: 5. Germline V gene lookup returns CDR1 SNHLY and CDR2 FYNNEI.

This clone came up once. The chain employs TRBV10-3 and TRBJ2-5; D not resolved. Trimming removed 4 bases at V and 4 bases at J, with 7 bases between. This CDR3 comprises 12 residues. Germline V CDR1 and CDR2: ENHRY, SYGVKD. CDR3 sequence reads: CAISAPRETQYF. CDR3 bases: TGTGCCATCAGTGCCCCGCGAGAGACCCAGTACTTC.

The chain is built from TRBV27 and TRBJ1-2; D perhaps matches TRBD1 (6 bases). V was shortened by 3 bases and J by 5 bases, with 7 bases between the two germline ends. This CDR3 spans 12 amino acids. Germline CDR1 is MNHEY and CDR2 is SMNVEV (reference sequence). The CDR3 spells CASSFQGYGYTF. The DNA of the CDR3 is TGTGCCAGCAGTTTCCAGGGGTATGGCTACACCTTC.

The chain links TRBV15 to TRBJ1-4, with D perhaps matching TRBD1 (5 bases). The germline V gene has CDR1 LNHNV and CDR2 YYDKDF (reference sequence). CDR3 length: 13 amino acids. Between the trimmed V and J ends, which lost 5 bases and 8 bases, there was a span of 12 bases. The CDR3 region is CATSFQAGEKLFF. Here the CDR3 DNA reads TGTGCCACCAGCTTTCAGGCAGGGGAAAAACTGTTTTTT.

The V gene is TRBV6-1, the J gene TRBJ1-5, with TRBD1 as a possible D gene (6 bases). Germline CDR1 is MNHNS and CDR2 is SASEGT. This CDR3 spans 14 amino acids. With 6 bases removed from V and 4 bases from J, the gap between germline ends came to 13 bases. The CDR3 sequence is CASRQRGGNQPQHF. CDR3 DNA: TGTGCCAGCAGACAAAGGGGGGGAAATCAGCCCCAGCATTTT.

This chain joins TRBV30 and TRBJ1-3; D call uncertain. The CDR3 runs 12 residues. Trimming removed 4 bases from V and 0 bases from J, with 4 bases in between. Germline loops: CDR1 GTSNPN, CDR2 SVGIG (reference sequence). CDR3 coding DNA: TGTGCCTGGACGGGCTCTGGAAACACCATATATTTT. Translation gives CAWTGSGNTIYF.

This rearrangement joins TRBV10-3 to TRBJ2-7; possible D gene TRBD1, 7 bases. The CDR3 loop spans 14 amino acids. Germline assignment: CDR1 ENHRY and CDR2 SYGVKD. For the CDR3, the DNA is TGTGCGACAGATTCCGCGGGGACAGCCTACGAGCAGTACTTC. Translating gives CATDSAGTAYEQYF.

This clone showed up just a few times. The gene calls are TRBV5-6 and TRBJ1-6; 8 bases align to TRBD1. The V gene's germline CDR1 is SGHDT and CDR2 YYEEEE. J gave up 14 bases and V 4 bases, and 14 bases lay outside the gene matches. The CDR3 length is 15 residues. Here the CDR3 DNA reads TGTGCCAGCAGCGTTCGGACAGGGCGTTACGTAGCCCTCCACTTT. Translated, it gives CASSVRTGRYVALHF.